This TCR beta chain originates from a study of identifying expanded T cells in peripheral blood. Study outcomes and limitations: Clone count variance between roughly 2-week samples rose with total template count.

To note about this clone: Its cognate antigen is unknown.

Healthy donors had no documented immune events, such as infections, while sampled. V lost 6 bases to trimming and J lost 5 bases; unmatched junction nucleotides: 3. The CDR3 loop spans 13 amino acids. CDR1 and CDR2 from the germline V gene are MNHNY and SVGAGI (reference sequence). Sequenced by immunoSEQ multiplex PCR; TCRdb stores in-frame clones only, minus some. The data show 90,000 or so clones, approximately 84% seen once. The TCR originated in a person aged 18 to 70 in good health. Input material: blood. This chain connects TRBV6-6 to TRBJ1-2; 10 bases line up with TRBD1. The CDR3 here is CASSRDRGYGYTF. CDR3 in DNA: TGTGCCAGCAGCCGGGACAGGGGTTATGGCTACACCTTC.